This T cell receptor beta chain was recovered during a study of T cell responses to AZD1222 COVID-19 vaccine. Study outcomes and limitations: Unmutated variant regions are reportedly the target of nearly half of TCRs that are spike-specific. Females made up more of the donors, who were largely white British, and clonal diversity may have come out too low.

Samples with a second dose at about 4 or about 12 weeks were pooled together. CDR1 and CDR2 (germline): SGHDN, FVKESK. The V end was cut by 1 base, the J end by 4 bases, with 20 bases between. This CDR3 has 18 residues. This table comes from immunoSEQ multiplex PCR, and its TCRdb copy is limited to in-frame clones, with some not included. Of about 84,000 clones in the sample, approximately 85% were seen once. For this clone: Its specificity is unknown.

The clonotype was recovered from an adult who received the AZD1222 COVID-19 vaccine. Specimen: peripheral blood, collected 28 days after the second AZD1222 dose. V usage is TRBV14 and J usage is TRBJ1-3; TRBD1 might be the D (5 bases). CDR3 sequence (DNA): TGTGCCAGCAGCCAAGGAGGGGTCCGCAAGGGTCGGGGAAACACCATATATTTT. Its protein product is CASSQGGVRKGRGNTIYF.